These 9 T cell receptor beta chains originate from one sample sequenced in a study of regulatory T cells in long-lasting Graves disease. Time point: newly diagnosed GD, antithyroid drugs for less than 3 months. With RNA extracted from PBMCs as input, the TCR library was made. Both iRepertoire HTBI primers and Arm-PCR of CDR3 regions were used to build the TCR beta libraries. One entry per CDR3 protein, called by TCRdb with MiXCR from the multiplex PCR reads. The sample carries hundreds of thousands of distinct CDR3 sequences, roughly 14% recorded once. A further study also used this sample, focusing on T cells in Graves' hyperthyroidism and ophthalmopathy.

The sequencing used peripheral blood mononuclear cells (PBMCs), collected at new diagnosis, from a patient treated with antithyroid drugs. Receptors were obtained from a man aged 25 to 45 with Graves disease.

In this sample, this clonotype turned up a few times. The chain has TRBV12-3 or TRBV12-4 and TRBJ1-1; D remains unclear. V was clipped by 5 bases and J by 4 bases, with 11 bases between them. CDR3 length: 13 residues. The CDR3 region has the DNA TGTGCCAGCAGTCAACGTGGAGGCACTGAAGCTTTCTTT. Translating it yields CASSQRGGTEAFF.

At least ten counts were recorded for this clonotype. The V call is TRBV20-1, the J call TRBJ2-3, with D perhaps TRBD2 (6 bases). The ends were cut back, 3 bases at V and 4 bases at J, with 17 bases in the middle. CDR3 length: 15 amino acids. The germline V gene encodes CDR1 DFQATT and CDR2 SNEGSKA (reference sequence). The CDR3 sequence: CSASTERAVADTQYF. CDR3 nucleotide sequence: TGCAGTGCTAGTACAGAGCGGGCAGTCGCAGATACGCAGTATTTT.

This clonotype came up many times. The V gene is TRBV7-9, the J gene TRBJ2-1; D may correspond to TRBD1 or TRBD2 (5 bases each). This CDR3 spans 16 amino acids. V was shortened by 4 bases and J by 7 bases, with 20 bases between the two germline ends. Per the germline V gene, CDR1 is SEHNR and CDR2 is FQNEAQ (reference sequence). The CDR3 sequence is CASSSALKGRGNEQFF. DNA of the CDR3: TGTGCCAGCAGCTCAGCCCTGAAGGGACGCGGTAATGAGCAGTTCTTC. The full variable domain, completed using reference TRBV7-9 and TRBJ2-1, is DTGVSQNPRHKITKRGQNVTFRCDPISEHNRLYWYRQTLGQGPEFLTYFQNEAQLEKSRLLSDRFSAERPKGSFSTLEIQRTEQGDSAMYLCASSSALKGRGNEQFFGPGTRLTVL.

This clonotype appeared many times. The chain links TRBV2 to TRBJ2-1, with TRBD2 matching 8 bases. This CDR3 comprises 15 residues. The trim removed 6 bases at V and 6 bases at J, leaving 10 bases unmatched. Germline CDR1 and CDR2: SNHLY and FYNNEI. This chain's CDR3 is CASSLPGLGLNEQFF. The CDR3 nucleotides are TGTGCCAGCAGCCTACCGGGACTAGGTCTCAATGAGCAGTTCTTC.

In this sample, this clonotype turned up a few times. The rearrangement joins TRBV6-1 to TRBJ2-1; a possible D gene is TRBD2 (7 bases). Germline assignment: CDR1 MNHNS and CDR2 SASEGT. This CDR3 has 17 residues. V gave up 3 bases and J gave up 4 bases, with 19 bases separating them. The CDR3 sequence: CASSEGKGGGPYNEQFF. The DNA of the CDR3 is TGTGCCAGCAGTGAGGGAAAAGGGGGGGGCCCTTACAATGAGCAGTTCTTC.

This clonotype has a handful of counts. An end of the junction does not agree with germline; a read error may underlie this. This chain uses TRBV18 with TRBJ1-1, with a tentative D call TRBD1 (5 bases). The CDR3 contains 15 residues. Germline V gene data show CDR1 as KGHSH and CDR2 as LQKENI. The CDR3 nucleotides read TGTGCCAGCTCACCACCGAGAGGGGTGAATACTGAAGCTTTCTTT. As protein: CASSPPRGVNTEAFF.

The chain joins TRBV20-1 to TRBJ1-5; 12 bases match TRBD1. CDR1 is DFQATT and CDR2 is SNEGSKA in the germline V gene (reference sequence). Trimming at V came to 0 bases and at J to 6 bases, leaving 6 bases not matched to a gene. This CDR3 spans 16 amino acids. CDR3 region: CSAREGGQGASQPQHF. The CDR3 nucleotides read TGCAGTGCTAGAGAGGGGGGACAGGGGGCATCTCAGCCCCAGCATTTT.

The rearrangement joins TRBV11-2 to TRBJ2-6; D unclear. This CDR3 is built from 17 residues. Trimming took 4 bases from V and 2 from J, leaving 15 bases between them. Germline V lookup: CDR1 SGHAT, CDR2 FQNNGV. This CDR3 is CASSSGRLRAGANVLTF. DNA of the CDR3: TGTGCCAGCAGCTCAGGACGCTTGAGAGCTGGGGCCAACGTCCTGACTTTC.

The chain links TRBV20-1 to TRBJ2-7; 13 nucleotides line up with TRBD2. Per the germline V gene, CDR1 is DFQATT and CDR2 is SNEGSKA (reference sequence). CDR3 length: 15 residues. Trimming cost V 3 bases and J 6 bases; bases outside gene matches: 8. CDR3 sequence reads: CSARRRTSGSREQYF. CDR3 DNA sequence: TGCAGTGCTAGGAGACGGACTAGCGGGAGTCGCGAGCAGTACTTC.